The clone carrying this T cell receptor beta chain showed up many times. The antigen is undetermined. Stated time point: sample taken at primary tumor resection. Untreated early-stage non-small cell lung cancer patients, fewer than 85 in total, were the donors. No cell sorting; template was whole RNA from tumor, lung tissue or PBMC. The entry originates in a study of spatial heterogeneity in lung cancer. Turning to the study itself: Each distinct TCR and UMI combination averaged more than ten appearances in raw reads.

Germline CDR1 ENHRY, CDR2 SYGVKD. Trimming took off 3 bases at V and 0 bases at J, with 14 bases between the two ends. The CDR3 contains 16 residues. Study-wide results and caveats: The study found that expanded intratumoral alpha and beta TCR counts tracked tumor mutation counts.

Every molecule of TCR cDNA had its own unique molecular identifier. Via MiXCR, TCRdb re-called the 5' RACE reads, giving one row per CDR3 protein. Of about 22,000 distinct CDR3 sequences in the sample, over 2.5% are singletons; the top ten hold about 7.7%. The clonotype originates from a male donor with early-stage non-small cell lung cancer. The sequencing used lung tumor tissue, collected at surgery. The gene calls are TRBV10-3 and TRBJ2-5; possibly TRBD1 for D (5 bases). CDR3 residues: CAISEGADWYQETQYF. The DNA for the CDR3 is TGTGCCATCAGTGAAGGGGCAGACTGGTACCAAGAGACCCAGTACTTC.